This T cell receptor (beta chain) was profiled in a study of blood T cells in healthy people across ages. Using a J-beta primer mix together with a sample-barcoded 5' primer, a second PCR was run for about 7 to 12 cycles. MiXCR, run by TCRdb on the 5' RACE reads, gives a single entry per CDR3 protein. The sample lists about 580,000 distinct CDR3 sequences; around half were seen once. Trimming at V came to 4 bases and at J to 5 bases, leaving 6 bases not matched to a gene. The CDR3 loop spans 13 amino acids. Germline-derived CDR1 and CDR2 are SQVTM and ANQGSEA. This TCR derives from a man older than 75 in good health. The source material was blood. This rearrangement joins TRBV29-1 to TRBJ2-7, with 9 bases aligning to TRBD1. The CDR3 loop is CSVGETGGDEQYF. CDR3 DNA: TGCAGCGTTGGGGAGACAGGGGGGGACGAGCAGTACTTC.